Sequencing of this T cell receptor beta chain was carried out in a study of graft-versus-host responses after intestinal transplantation (dated by TCRdb to 2020 to 2022). Regarding the study in general: The transplants that recipients got were multivisceral, liver-intestinal, or isolated intestinal. Every recipient was given anti-thymocyte globulin induction, followed by 2 to 3 years of maintenance tacrolimus and steroids. After intestinal transplantation, graft-versus-host and host-versus-graft alloreactive T cell clones in the graft, circulation and bone marrow were tracked using bulk TCR-beta CDR3 sequencing. To identify alloreactive clones, pre-transplant mixed lymphocyte reaction products were sequenced and compared with unstimulated pre-transplant donor and recipient T cells. The cohort enrolled about two dozen intestinal transplant recipients, one of whom was a retransplant, and a few patients without pretransplant specimens were excluded. A peak of at least 4% donor T cells among recipient peripheral blood mononuclear cells was the definition used for donor T cell macrochimerism. Samples from a few later patients were sequenced in-house on an Illumina MiSeq with MiXCR processing rather than by the commercial service. What the study reported, not specific to this receptor: GvH clones were detected in recipient bone marrow, and some appeared earlier in ileal mucosa or blood, consistent with an intestinal mucosal origin. Patients with donor T cell macrochimerism had high GvH to HvG T cell clonal ratios in their allografts. The conclusions were limited by the relatively low number and heterogeneity of the intestinal transplant patients. Peak levels of circulating GvH clones were associated with declines in HvG clones early after transplant.

This clone showed up just once. Its target antigen remains unknown. Base quality data are lacking; no much larger clone is found one base away. The receptor library was made with the immunoSEQ multiplex PCR assay. High-throughput TCR-beta CDR3 sequencing of genomic DNA from most patients was performed by Adaptive Biotechnologies. The original pipeline was this. TCR sequencing data for more than 15 patients were retrieved from Adaptive's ImmunoSEQ software; a few other patients were processed with MiXCR and VDJtools. Because the origin of CDR3 nucleotide sequences shared between donor and recipient could not be assigned, those sequences were removed. At least 2-fold expansion over unstimulated cells and a minimum CFSE-low frequency of 0.002% (template counts) or 0.001% (read counts) were required for clones to be classified as alloreactive. Clones detected in sequenced pre-transplant spleen, lymph node, or MLR CFSE-low populations of the donor or recipient were defined as mappable. Cumulative frequency of alloreactive clones was calculated as a percentage of all sequences weighted by copy number. TCRdb re-hosts the immuneACCESS table, in-frame sequences only. Its copies lack some clones; in the studies checked, an unresolved V gene accounts for under half of them, and the cause for the rest is not known. V and J calls and clone size follow that table, whereas D and trimming were derived from the DNA. The sample table lists about 57,000 clones, roughly 90% of them with a count of one. The top ten hold around 1.5% of the sample.

Unmatched junction bases come to 9, with V trimmed by 2 bases and J by 3 bases. Taken from the germline V gene, the CDR1 and CDR2 loops are SGHRS and YFSETQ. The CDR3 goes from the cysteine to the phenylalanine over 16 residues. The kept DNA is CDR3 alone, 48 bases in frame from the first base. Blood samples were collected up to 4 times in the first month after transplant and then at least monthly when available. The clonotype comes from a human patient who received an intestinal transplant, so some T cells may come from the graft donor. Sequencing was performed on PBMCs, taken 26 days after transplant. The V and J genes are TRBV5-1 and TRBJ2-3, and 7 junction bases match TRBD1. The DNA is TGCGCCAGCAGCTTTGATGCAGGGGGAGTGACAGATACGCAGTATTTT. Translated, it reads CASSFDAGGVTDTQYF.